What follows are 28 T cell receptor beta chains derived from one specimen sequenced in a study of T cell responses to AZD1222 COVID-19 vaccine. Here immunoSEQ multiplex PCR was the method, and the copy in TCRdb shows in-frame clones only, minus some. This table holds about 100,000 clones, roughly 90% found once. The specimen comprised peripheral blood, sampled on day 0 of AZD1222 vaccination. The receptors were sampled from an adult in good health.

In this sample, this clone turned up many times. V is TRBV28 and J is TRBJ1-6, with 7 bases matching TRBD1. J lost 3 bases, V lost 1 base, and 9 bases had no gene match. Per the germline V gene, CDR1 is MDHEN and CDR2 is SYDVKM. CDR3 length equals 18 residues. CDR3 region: CASSLLGNGQDYNSPLHF. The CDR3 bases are TGTGCCAGCAGTTTATTAGGGAACGGACAGGACTATAATTCACCCCTCCACTTT.

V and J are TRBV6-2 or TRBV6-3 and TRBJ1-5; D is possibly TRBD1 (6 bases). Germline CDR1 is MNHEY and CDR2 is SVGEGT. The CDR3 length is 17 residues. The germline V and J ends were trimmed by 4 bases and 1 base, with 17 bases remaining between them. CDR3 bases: TGTGCCAGCAGTTCCACTCGGACAGTTTTAAGCAATCAGCCCCAGCATTTT. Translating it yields CASSSTRTVLSNQPQHF.

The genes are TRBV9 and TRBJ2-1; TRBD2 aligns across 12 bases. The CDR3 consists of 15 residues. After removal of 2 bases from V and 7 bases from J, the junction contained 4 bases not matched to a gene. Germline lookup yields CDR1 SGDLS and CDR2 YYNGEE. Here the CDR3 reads CASSVSSGRANEQFF. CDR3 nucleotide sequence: TGTGCCAGCAGCGTCTCTAGCGGGAGGGCAAATGAGCAGTTCTTC. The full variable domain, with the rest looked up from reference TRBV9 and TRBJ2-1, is DSGVTQTPKHLITATGQRVTLRCSPRSGDLSVYWYQQSLDQGLQFLIQYYNGEERAKGNILERFSAQQFPDLHSELNLSSLELGDSALYFCASSVSSGRANEQFFGPGTRLTVL.

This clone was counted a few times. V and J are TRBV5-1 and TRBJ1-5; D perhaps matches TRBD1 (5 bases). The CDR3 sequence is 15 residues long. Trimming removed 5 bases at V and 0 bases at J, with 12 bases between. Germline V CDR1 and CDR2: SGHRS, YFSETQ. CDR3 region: CASRQTENSNQPQHF. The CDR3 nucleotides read TGCGCCAGCAGGCAGACAGAAAATAGCAATCAGCCCCAGCATTTT.

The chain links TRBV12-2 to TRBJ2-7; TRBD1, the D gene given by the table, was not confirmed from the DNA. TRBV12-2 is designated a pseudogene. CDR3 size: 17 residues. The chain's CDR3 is CASRLVGVFRGRDEQYF. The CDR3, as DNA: TGTGCAAGTCGCTTAGTTGGGGTCTTTAGGGGCCGGGACGAGCAGTACTTC.

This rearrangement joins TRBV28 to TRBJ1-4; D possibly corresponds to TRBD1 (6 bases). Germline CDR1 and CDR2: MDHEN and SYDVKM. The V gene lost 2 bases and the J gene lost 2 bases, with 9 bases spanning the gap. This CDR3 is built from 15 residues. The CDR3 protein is CASSLQGSTNEKLFF. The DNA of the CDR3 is TGTGCCAGCAGTTTACAGGGGAGTACTAATGAAAAACTGTTTTTT.

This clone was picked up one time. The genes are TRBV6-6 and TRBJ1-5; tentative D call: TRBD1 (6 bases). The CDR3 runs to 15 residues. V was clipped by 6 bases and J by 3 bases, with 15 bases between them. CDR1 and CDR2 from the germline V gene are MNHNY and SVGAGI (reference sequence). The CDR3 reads CASSPNRVSNQPQHF. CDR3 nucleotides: TGTGCCAGCAGCCCAAACAGGGTTTCCAATCAGCCCCAGCATTTT.

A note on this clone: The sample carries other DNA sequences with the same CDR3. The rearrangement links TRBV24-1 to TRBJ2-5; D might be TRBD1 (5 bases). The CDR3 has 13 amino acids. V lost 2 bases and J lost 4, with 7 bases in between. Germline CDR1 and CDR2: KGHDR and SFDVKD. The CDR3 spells CATSDSGLETQYF. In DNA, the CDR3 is TGTGCCACCAGTGATTCAGGGCTAGAGACCCAGTACTTC.

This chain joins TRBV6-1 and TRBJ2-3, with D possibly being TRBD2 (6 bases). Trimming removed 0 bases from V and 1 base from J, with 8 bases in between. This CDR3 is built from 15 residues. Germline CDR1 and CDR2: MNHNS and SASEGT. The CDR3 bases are TGTGCCAGCAGTGAAGCGGGAGGCCGCACAGATACGCAGTATTTT. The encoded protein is CASSEAGGRTDTQYF.

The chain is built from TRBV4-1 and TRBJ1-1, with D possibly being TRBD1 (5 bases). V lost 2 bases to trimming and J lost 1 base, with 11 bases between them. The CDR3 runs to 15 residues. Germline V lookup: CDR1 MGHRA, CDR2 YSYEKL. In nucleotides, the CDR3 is TGCGCCAGCAGCCAAAGCCAGGGTGGGAACACTGAAGCTTTCTTT. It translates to CASSQSQGGNTEAFF.

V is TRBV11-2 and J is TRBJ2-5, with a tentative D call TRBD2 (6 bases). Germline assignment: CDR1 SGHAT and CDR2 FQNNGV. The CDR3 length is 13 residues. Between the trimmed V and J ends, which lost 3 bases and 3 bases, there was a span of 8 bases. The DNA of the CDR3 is TGTGCCAGCAGCTTTAGCGGAGAAGAGACCCAGTACTTC. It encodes CASSFSGEETQYF.

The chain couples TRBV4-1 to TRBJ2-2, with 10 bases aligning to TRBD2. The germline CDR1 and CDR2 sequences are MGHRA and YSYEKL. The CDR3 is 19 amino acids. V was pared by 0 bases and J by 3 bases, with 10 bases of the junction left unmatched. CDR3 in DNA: TGCGCCAGCAGCCAAGATCTATGGGTAGCGGGAGGACACACCGGGGAGCTGTTTTTT. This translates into CASSQDLWVAGGHTGELFF.

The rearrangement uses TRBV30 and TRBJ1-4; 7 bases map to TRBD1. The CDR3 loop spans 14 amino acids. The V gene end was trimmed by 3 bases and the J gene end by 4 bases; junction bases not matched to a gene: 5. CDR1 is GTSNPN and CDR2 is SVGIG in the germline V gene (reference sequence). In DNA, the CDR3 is TGTGCCTGGAGCGAGGGACAGTATAATGAAAAACTGTTTTTT. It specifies CAWSEGQYNEKLFF.

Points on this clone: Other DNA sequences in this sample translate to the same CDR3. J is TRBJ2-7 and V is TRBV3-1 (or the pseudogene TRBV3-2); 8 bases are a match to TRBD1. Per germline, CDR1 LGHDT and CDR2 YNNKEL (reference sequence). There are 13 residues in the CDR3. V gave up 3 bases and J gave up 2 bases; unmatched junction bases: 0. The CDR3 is CASSQDRAYEQYF. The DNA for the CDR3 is TGTGCCAGCAGCCAGGACAGGGCCTACGAGCAGTACTTC.

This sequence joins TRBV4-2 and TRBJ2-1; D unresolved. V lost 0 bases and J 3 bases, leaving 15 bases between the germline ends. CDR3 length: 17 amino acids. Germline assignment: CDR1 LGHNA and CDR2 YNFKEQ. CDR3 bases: TGTGCCAGCAGCCAAGATAGGGTCGGGCTCTTCTACAATGAGCAGTTCTTC. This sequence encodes CASSQDRVGLFYNEQFF.

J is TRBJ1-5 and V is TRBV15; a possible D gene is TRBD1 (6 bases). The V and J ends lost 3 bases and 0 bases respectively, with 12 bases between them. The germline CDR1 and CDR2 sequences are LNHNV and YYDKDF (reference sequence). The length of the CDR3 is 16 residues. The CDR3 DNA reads TGTGCCACCAGCAGCGTAAGACAGGATAGCAATCAGCCCCAGCATTTT. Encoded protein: CATSSVRQDSNQPQHF.

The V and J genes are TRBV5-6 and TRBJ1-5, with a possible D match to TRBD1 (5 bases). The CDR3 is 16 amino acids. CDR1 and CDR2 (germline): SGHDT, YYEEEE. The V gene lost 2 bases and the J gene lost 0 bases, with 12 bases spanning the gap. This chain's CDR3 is CASSLWGSYSNQPQHF. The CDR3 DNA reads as TGTGCCAGCAGCTTATGGGGGAGCTATAGCAATCAGCCCCAGCATTTT.

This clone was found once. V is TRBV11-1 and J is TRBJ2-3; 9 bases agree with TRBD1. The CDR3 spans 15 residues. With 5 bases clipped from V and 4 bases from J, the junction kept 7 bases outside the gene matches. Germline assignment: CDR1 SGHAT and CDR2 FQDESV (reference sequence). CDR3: CASSARTGDADTQYF. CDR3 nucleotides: TGTGCCAGCAGCGCCCGGACAGGGGATGCAGATACGCAGTATTTT. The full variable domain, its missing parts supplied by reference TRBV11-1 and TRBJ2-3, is EAEVAQSPRYKITEKSQAVAFWCDPISGHATLYWYRQILGQGPELLVQFQDESVVDDSQLPKDRFSAERLKGVDSTLKIQPAELGDSAMYLCASSARTGDADTQYFGPGTRLTVL.

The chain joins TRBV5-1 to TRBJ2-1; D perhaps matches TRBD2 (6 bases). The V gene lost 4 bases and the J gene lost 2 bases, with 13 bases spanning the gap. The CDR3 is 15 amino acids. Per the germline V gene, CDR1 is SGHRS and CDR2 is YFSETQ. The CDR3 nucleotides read TGCGCCAGCAGCGGGGCTAGCGACCCCTACAATGAGCAGTTCTTC. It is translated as CASSGASDPYNEQFF.

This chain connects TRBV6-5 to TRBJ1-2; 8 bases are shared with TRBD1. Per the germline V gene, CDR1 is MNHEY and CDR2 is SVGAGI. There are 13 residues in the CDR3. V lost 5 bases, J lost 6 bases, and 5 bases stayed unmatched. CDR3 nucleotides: TGTGCCAGCAGTACCGGACAGGGAAATGGCTACACCTTC. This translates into CASSTGQGNGYTF.

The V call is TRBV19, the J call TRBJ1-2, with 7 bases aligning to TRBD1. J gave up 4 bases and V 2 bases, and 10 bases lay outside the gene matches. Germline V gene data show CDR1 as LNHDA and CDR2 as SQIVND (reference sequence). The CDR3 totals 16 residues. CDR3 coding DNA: TGTGCCAGTAGTATAATTCGGGACAGTGCTACCTATGGCTACACCTTC. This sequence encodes CASSIIRDSATYGYTF.

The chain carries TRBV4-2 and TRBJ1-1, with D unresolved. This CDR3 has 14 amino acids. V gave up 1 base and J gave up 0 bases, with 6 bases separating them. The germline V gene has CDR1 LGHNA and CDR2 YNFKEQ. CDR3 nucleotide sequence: TGTGCCAGCAGCCAAGCTATCTTGAACACTGAAGCTTTCTTT. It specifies CASSQAILNTEAFF.

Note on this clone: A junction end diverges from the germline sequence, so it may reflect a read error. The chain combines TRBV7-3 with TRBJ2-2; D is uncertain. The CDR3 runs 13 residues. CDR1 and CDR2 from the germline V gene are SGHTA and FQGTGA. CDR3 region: CASRLNNVGELFF. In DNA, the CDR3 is TGTGCCAGCAGATTAAACAATGTCGGGGAGCTGTTTTTT.

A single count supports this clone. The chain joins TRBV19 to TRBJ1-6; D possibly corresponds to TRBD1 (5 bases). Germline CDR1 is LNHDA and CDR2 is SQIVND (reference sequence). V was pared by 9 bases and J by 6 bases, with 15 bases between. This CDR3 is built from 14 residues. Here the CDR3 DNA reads TGTGCCAGCGCTACGGGACCCGGTAATTCACCCCTCCACTTT. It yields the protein CASATGPGNSPLHF. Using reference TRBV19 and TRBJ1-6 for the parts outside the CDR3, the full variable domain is DGGITQSPKYLFRKEGQNVTLSCEQNLNHDAMYWYRQDPGQGLRLIYYSQIVNDFQKGDIAEGYSVSREKKESFPLTVTSAQKNPTAFYLCASATGPGNSPLHFGNGTRLTVT.

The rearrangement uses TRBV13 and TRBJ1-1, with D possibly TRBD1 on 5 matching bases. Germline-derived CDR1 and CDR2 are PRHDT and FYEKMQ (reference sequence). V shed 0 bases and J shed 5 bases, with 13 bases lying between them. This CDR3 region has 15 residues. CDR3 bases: TGTGCCAGCAGCTTAGGCACCAGGGAGGGAACTGAAGCTTTCTTT. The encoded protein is CASSLGTREGTEAFF. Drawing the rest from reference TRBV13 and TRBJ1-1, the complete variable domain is AAGVIQSPRHLIKEKRETATLKCYPIPRHDTVYWYQQGPGQDPQFLISFYEKMQSDKGSIPDRFSAQQFSDYHSELNMSSLELGDSALYFCASSLGTREGTEAFFGQGTRLTVV.

This chain's CDR3 is CASSQAPALGDEQFF. The CDR3 DNA sequence: TGTGCCAGCAGCCAAGCCCCCGCTCTAGGCGATGAGCAGTTCTTC. The rearrangement uses TRBV4-2 and TRBJ2-1; D is uncertain. Trimming shortened V by 1 base and J by 8 bases, and 15 bases separated the two germline ends. Germline V gene sequence: CDR1 LGHNA, CDR2 YNFKEQ. This CDR3 comprises 15 residues.

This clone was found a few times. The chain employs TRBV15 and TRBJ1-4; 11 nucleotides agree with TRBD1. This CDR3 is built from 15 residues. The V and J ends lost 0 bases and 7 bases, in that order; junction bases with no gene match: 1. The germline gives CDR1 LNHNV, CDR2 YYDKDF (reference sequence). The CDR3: CATSRDGQGAEKLFF. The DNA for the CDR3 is TGTGCCACCAGCAGAGATGGACAGGGGGCTGAAAAACTGTTTTTT.

CDR3: CASSISGWSYNEQFF. For the CDR3, the DNA is TGTGCCAGTAGTATAAGCGGGTGGTCCTACAATGAGCAGTTCTTC. V gene TRBV19 combines with J gene TRBJ2-1; possible D gene TRBD2, 6 bases. The CDR3 has 15 residues. Germline loops: CDR1 LNHDA, CDR2 SQIVND (reference sequence). V was trimmed by 2 bases and J by 1 base, leaving 9 bases between them.